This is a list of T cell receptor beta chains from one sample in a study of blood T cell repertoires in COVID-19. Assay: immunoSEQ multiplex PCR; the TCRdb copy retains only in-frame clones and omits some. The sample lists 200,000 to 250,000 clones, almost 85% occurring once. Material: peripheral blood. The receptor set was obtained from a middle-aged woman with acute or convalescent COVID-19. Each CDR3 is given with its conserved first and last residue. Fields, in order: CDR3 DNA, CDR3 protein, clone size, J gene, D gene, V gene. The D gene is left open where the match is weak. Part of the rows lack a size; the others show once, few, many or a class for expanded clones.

CDR3nt: TGTGCCAGCAGCGTAGTGCTAGCAGATACGCAGTATTTT; CDR3aa: CASSVVLADTQYF; abundance: once; j_gene: TRBJ2-3; d_gene: -; v_gene: TRBV9
CDR3nt: TGTGCCAGCAGTCCCGACAGGGGCCAGCCCCAGCATTTT; CDR3aa: CASSPDRGQPQHF; abundance: -; j_gene: TRBJ1-5; d_gene: TRBD1; v_gene: TRBV2
CDR3nt: TGTGCCAGCAGGAAAGGGTCAAGGGACAGGCCCAAAGAGACCCAGTACTTC; CDR3aa: CASRKGSRDRPKETQYF; abundance: -; j_gene: TRBJ2-5; d_gene: TRBD1; v_gene: TRBV2
CDR3nt: TGTGCCAGCAGCCTGGGACAGGGAAAAAGGAAGTCTTTGAACACTGAAGCTTTCTTT; CDR3aa: CASSLGQGKRKSLNTEAFF; abundance: -; j_gene: TRBJ1-1; d_gene: TRBD1; v_gene: TRBV3-1/TRBV3-2
CDR3nt: TGTGCCAGCAGTGAGGGCTTAGGTAATTCACCCCTCCACTTT; CDR3aa: CASSEGLGNSPLHF; abundance: -; j_gene: TRBJ1-6; d_gene: -; v_gene: TRBV25-1
CDR3nt: TGTGCCTGGAGTGTAGTTCAGATCGGGGAGCTGTTTTTT; CDR3aa: CAWSVVQIGELFF; abundance: -; j_gene: TRBJ2-2; d_gene: -; v_gene: TRBV30
CDR3nt: TGTGCCAGCAGCGAAACCCGCTCTAGCGGGAGGGCCAAGCAAGAGACCCAGTACTTC; CDR3aa: CASSETRSSGRAKQETQYF; abundance: -; j_gene: TRBJ2-5; d_gene: TRBD2; v_gene: TRBV6-2/TRBV6-3
CDR3nt: TGTGCCAGCAGTTCTGGACAGGGGGCCGTTGGCAATCAGCCCCAGCATTTT; CDR3aa: CASSSGQGAVGNQPQHF; abundance: -; j_gene: TRBJ1-5; d_gene: TRBD1; v_gene: TRBV28
CDR3nt: TGTGCCAGCTCCCAAGAATCGGGCTCCTACAATGAGCAGTTCTTC; CDR3aa: CASSQESGSYNEQFF; abundance: -; j_gene: TRBJ2-1; d_gene: -; v_gene: TRBV18
CDR3nt: TGTGCCACCAGTCGGGGAATCGAAGCTTTCTTT; CDR3aa: CATSRGIEAFF; abundance: -; j_gene: TRBJ1-1; d_gene: -; v_gene: TRBV24-1
CDR3nt: TGCGCCAGCAGACCCGGGGGGGGGATGAACACTGAAGCTTTCTTT; CDR3aa: CASRPGGGMNTEAFF; abundance: -; j_gene: TRBJ1-1; d_gene: -; v_gene: TRBV10-1
CDR3nt: TGTGCCACCAGTGATTTGTATACAGGGGCCTATGGCTACACCTTC; CDR3aa: CATSDLYTGAYGYTF; abundance: -; j_gene: TRBJ1-2; d_gene: TRBD1; v_gene: TRBV24-1
CDR3nt: TGTGCCAGCAGCTGGACAGCTAACTATGGCTACACCTTC; CDR3aa: CASSWTANYGYTF; abundance: -; j_gene: TRBJ1-2; d_gene: -; v_gene: TRBV11-1
CDR3nt: TGTGCCAGCAGCTTCGGGGGGCCCTACACCGGGGAGCTGTTTTTT; CDR3aa: CASSFGGPYTGELFF; abundance: once; j_gene: TRBJ2-2; d_gene: -; v_gene: TRBV7-2
CDR3nt: TGTGCCAGCAGCCCCCGACTAGCGGGAGGGCAAGAGACCCAGTACTTC; CDR3aa: CASSPRLAGGQETQYF; abundance: -; j_gene: TRBJ2-5; d_gene: TRBD2; v_gene: TRBV5-4
CDR3nt: TGTGCCAGCAGCTTAGGACTGGGCGGGAGGGCCAATGAGCAGTTCTTC; CDR3aa: CASSLGLGGRANEQFF; abundance: -; j_gene: TRBJ2-1; d_gene: TRBD2; v_gene: TRBV7-9
CDR3nt: TGTGCCAGCAGCTTCCGCGATAGCCGTCCCTACGAGCAGTACTTC; CDR3aa: CASSFRDSRPYEQYF; abundance: few; j_gene: TRBJ2-7; d_gene: -; v_gene: TRBV13
CDR3nt: TGTGCCATCAGTGCCCCGACAGGGCTGGGCACTGAAGCTTTCTTT; CDR3aa: CAISAPTGLGTEAFF; abundance: few; j_gene: TRBJ1-1; d_gene: TRBD1; v_gene: TRBV10-3
CDR3nt: TGCACCAGCAGCCCTCCAGGGACAGAGGCGAACACCGGGGAGCTGTTTTTT; CDR3aa: CTSSPPGTEANTGELFF; abundance: -; j_gene: TRBJ2-2; d_gene: -; v_gene: TRBV1
CDR3nt: TGTGCCAGCAGCTCCAAGGGGGCTTCCACAGATACGCAGTATTTT; CDR3aa: CASSSKGASTDTQYF; abundance: -; j_gene: TRBJ2-3; d_gene: TRBD1; v_gene: TRBV11-2